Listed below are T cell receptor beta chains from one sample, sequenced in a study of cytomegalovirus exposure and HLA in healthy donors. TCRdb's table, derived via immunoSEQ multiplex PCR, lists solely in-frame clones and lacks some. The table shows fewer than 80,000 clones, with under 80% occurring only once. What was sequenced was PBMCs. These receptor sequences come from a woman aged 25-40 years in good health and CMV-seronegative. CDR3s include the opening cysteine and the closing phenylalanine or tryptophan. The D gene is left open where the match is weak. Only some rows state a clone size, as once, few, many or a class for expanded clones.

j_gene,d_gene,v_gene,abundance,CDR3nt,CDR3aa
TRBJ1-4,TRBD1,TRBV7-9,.,TGTGCCAGCAGCTCTCACAGGGGGCTGGGGGAAAAACTGTTTTTT,CASSSHRGLGEKLFF
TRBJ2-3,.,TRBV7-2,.,TGTGCCAGCAGCTCGGACATATTCACAGATACGCAGTATTTT,CASSSDIFTDTQYF
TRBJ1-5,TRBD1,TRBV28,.,TGTGCCAGCAGTCCCAGGGGGCAGGCGGGCAATCAGCTCCAGCATTTT,CASSPRGQAGNQLQHF
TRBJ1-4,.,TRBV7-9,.,TGTGCCAGCCAACCAGACAGTTTTAATGAAAAACTGTTTTTT,CASQPDSFNEKLFF
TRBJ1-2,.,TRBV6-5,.,TGTGCCAGCAGTCTTAGGGGGACCTCGGGCTACACCTTC,CASSLRGTSGYTF
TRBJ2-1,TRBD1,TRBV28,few,TGTGCCAGCAGTTTTGTTGGACAGGGATACAATGAGCAGTTCTTC,CASSFVGQGYNEQFF
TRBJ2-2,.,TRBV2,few,TGTGCCAGCAATCTCCAGGGGACGAACGCCGGGGAGCTGTTTTTT,CASNLQGTNAGELFF
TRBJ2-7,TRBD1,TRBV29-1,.,TGCAGCGTTGATCGTAAGGGGGCGCTTAATGGCGAGCAGTACTTC,CSVDRKGALNGEQYF
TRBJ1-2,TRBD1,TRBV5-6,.,TGTGCCAGCAGCCTAGGGACAGGCGTCAATAACTATGGCTACACCTTC,CASSLGTGVNNYGYTF
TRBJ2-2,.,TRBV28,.,TGTGCCAGCAGTTTGGAGGCTCCGAGGACCGGGGAGCTGTTTTTT,CASSLEAPRTGELFF
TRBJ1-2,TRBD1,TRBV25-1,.,TGTGCCAGCGCCGCGACAGGGGGGAACTATGGCTACACCTTC,CASAATGGNYGYTF
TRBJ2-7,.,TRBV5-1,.,TGCGCCAGCAGCTACCTCGGTTACGAGCAGTACTTC,CASSYLGYEQYF
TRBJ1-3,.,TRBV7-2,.,TGTGCCAGCGCACAGGGTTCGCTAAACACCATATATTTT,CASAQGSLNTIYF
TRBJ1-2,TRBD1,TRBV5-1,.,TGCGCCAGCAGCCGTGGGACAGGGGACTATGGCTACACCTTC,CASSRGTGDYGYTF
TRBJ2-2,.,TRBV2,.,TGTGCCAGCATCCAAGGGAGTAATTCCGGGGAGCTGTTTTTT,CASIQGSNSGELFF
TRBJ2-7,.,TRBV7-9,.,TGTTCCAGCAGCCTAGAGGGGCGGATCTACGAGCAGTACTTC,CSSSLEGRIYEQYF
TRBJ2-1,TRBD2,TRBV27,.,TGTGCCAGCAGTTTATCGAGCGGGAGGGCCCGGTACAATGAGCAGTTCTTC,CASSLSSGRARYNEQFF
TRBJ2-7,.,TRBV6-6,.,TGTGCCAGCAGTTCGGGACAGACTAGCTCCTACGAGCAGTACTTC,CASSSGQTSSYEQYF
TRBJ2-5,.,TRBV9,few,TGTGCCAGCAGCCCTCGATGGGGGGGGGCGTTTGAGGAGACCCAGTACTTC,CASSPRWGGAFEETQYF
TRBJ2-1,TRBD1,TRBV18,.,TGTGCCAGCTCACCACTTCAAGGGACAGGGGCTTTGGATGAGCAGTTCTTC,CASSPLQGTGALDEQFF
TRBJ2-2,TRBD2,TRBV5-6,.,TGTGCCAGCAGCTCGACTAGCGCCCGTACCGCCGGGGAGCTGTTTTTT,CASSSTSARTAGELFF
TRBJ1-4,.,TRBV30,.,TGTGCCTGGAGTGTAGGGGCCGGGGGTGAAAAACTGTTTTTT,CAWSVGAGGEKLFF
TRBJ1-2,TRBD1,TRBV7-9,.,TGTGCCAGCAGCCAAGGACAGGCCAGGGGCTACACCTTC,CASSQGQARGYTF
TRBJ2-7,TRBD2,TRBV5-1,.,TGCGCCAGCAGCTTGGAGGCTAGCGGGAACGAGCAGTACTTC,CASSLEASGNEQYF
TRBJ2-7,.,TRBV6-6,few,TGTGCCAGCAGCCACCGCGAGGGCTACGAGCAGTACTTC,CASSHREGYEQYF
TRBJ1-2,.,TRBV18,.,TGTGCCAGCTCACCAGGACATGTGAACTATGGCTACACCTTC,CASSPGHVNYGYTF
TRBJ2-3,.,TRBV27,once,TGTGCCAGCACATCCACAGATACGCAGTATTTT,CASTSTDTQYF
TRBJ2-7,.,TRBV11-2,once,TGTGCCAGCAGCTCTCAACTCGGGGGTCGGGACGAGCAGTACTTC,CASSSQLGGRDEQYF
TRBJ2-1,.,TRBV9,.,TGTGCCAGCAGCGCTCGCTTTCCGGGGGAGCAGTTCTTC,CASSARFPGEQFF
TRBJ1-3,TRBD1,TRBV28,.,TGTGCCAGCAGTTTAAGAGGGACAGGGGGAAGAAACACCATATATTTT,CASSLRGTGGRNTIYF
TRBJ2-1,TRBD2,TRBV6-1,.,TGTGCCAGCAGTGAAAGGCTAGCGGGAGAAGAGCAGTTCTTC,CASSERLAGEEQFF
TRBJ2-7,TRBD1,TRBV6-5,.,TGTGCCAGCAGTCCCGGGACAGGTAAACACGAGCAGTACTTC,CASSPGTGKHEQYF
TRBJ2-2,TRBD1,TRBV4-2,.,TGTGCCAGCAGCCAAGCTCTGGGACAGGGGAGGACGAACACCGGGGAGCTGTTTTTT,CASSQALGQGRTNTGELFF
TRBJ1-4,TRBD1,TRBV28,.,TGTGCCAGCAGTTTACGACAGGGAACAACTAATGAAAAACTGTTTTTT,CASSLRQGTTNEKLFF
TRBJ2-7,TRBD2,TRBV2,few,TGTGCCAGCAACGGTCCCAACGGACTAGCGGGGAGCGGGACCCGCGGTAGATCCTACGAGCAGTACTTC,CASNGPNGLAGSGTRGRSYEQYF
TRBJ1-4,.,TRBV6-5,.,TGTGCCAGCAGGGGGCGGAGTACGGATGAAAAACTGTTTTTT,CASRGRSTDEKLFF